This record looks at one T cell receptor (beta chain) sequence and its context. Its antigen is not identified. Time point indicated: persistent/refractory GD, antithyroid drugs over 5 years with positive TRAb. The authors made the TCR library using RNA they extracted from PBMCs. Construction of the TCR beta libraries employed iRepertoire HTBI primers in conjunction with Arm-PCR of CDR3 regions. TCRdb analysed the multiplex PCR reads with MiXCR anew, one entry per CDR3 protein. This table has about 450,000 distinct CDR3 sequences, around 22% appearing once. These data are taken from a study of regulatory T cells in long-lasting Graves disease. Findings and caveats of the study: Only peripheral blood was studied, not thyroid tissue.

Germline lookup yields CDR1 KGHSH and CDR2 LQKENI. This CDR3 is 15 amino acids long. Deletions cut 3 bases from V and 7 bases from J, with 18 bases between. The chain links TRBV18 to TRBJ1-1; tentatively, D is TRBD1 (5 bases). The sequence derives from a female donor with Graves disease. The specimen comprised peripheral blood mononuclear cells (PBMCs), sampled when the disease was refractory, from a patient treated with antithyroid drugs. CDR3 DNA: TGTGCCAGCTCACCTTTTTTACAGGTGAAGGTTGAAGCTTTCTTT. As protein: CASSPFLQVKVEAFF.